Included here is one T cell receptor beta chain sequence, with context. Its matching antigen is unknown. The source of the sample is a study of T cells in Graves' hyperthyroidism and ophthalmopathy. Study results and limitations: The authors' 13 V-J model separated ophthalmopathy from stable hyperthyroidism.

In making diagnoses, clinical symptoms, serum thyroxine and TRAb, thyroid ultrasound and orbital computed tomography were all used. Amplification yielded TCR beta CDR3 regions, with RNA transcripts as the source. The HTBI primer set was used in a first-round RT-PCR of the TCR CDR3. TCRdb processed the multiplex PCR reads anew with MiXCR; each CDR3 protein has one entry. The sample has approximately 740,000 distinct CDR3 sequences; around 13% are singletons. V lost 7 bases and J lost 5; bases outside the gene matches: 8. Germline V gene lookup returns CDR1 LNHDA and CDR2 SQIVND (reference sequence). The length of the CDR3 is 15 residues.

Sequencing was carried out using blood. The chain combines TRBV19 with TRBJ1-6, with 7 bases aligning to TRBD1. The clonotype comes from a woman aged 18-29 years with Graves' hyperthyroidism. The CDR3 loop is CASIKGDSNNSPLHF. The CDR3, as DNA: TGTGCCAGTATCAAAGGGGACAGTAATAATTCACCCCTCCACTTT.